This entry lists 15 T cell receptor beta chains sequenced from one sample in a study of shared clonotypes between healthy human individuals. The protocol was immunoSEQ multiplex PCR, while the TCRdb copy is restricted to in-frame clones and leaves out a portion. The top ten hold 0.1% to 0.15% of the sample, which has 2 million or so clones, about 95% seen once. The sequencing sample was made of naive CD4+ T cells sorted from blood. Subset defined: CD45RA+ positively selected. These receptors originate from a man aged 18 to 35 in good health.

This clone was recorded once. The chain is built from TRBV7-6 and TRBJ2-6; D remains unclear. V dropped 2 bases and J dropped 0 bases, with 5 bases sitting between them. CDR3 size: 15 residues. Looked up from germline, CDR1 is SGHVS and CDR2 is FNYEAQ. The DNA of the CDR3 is TGTGCCAGCAGCTTAATGAGCTCTGGGGCCAACGTCCTGACTTTC. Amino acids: CASSLMSSGANVLTF.

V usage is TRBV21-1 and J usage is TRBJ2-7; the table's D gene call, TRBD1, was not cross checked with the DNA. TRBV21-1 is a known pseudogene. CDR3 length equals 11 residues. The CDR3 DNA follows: TGTGCCAGCACATCCTCCTACGAGCAGTACTTC. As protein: CASTSSYEQYF.

The CDR3 DNA reads TGCGCCAGCAGCCCGTCCGGGGGGGCAGGTGAGCAGTACTTC. This encodes CASSPSGGAGEQYF. The chain carries TRBV5-1 and TRBJ2-7; TRBD2 matches at 8 bases. The germline CDR1 and CDR2 sequences are SGHRS and YFSETQ. V gave up 4 bases and J gave up 7 bases; unmatched junction bases: 10. The CDR3 covers 14 residues.

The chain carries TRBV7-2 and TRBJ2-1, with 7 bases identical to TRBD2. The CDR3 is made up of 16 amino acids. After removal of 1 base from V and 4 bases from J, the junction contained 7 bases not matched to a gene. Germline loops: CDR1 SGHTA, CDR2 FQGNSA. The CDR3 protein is CASSLGSSGRYNEQFF. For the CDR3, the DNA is TGTGCCAGCAGCTTAGGTTCTAGCGGAAGATACAATGAGCAGTTCTTC.

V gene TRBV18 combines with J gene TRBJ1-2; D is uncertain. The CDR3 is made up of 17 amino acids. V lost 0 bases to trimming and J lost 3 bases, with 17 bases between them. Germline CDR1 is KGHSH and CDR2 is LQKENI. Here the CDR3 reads CASSPPLIGIRDYGYTF. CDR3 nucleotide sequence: TGTGCCAGCTCACCACCGCTGATAGGGATTCGTGACTATGGCTACACCTTC.

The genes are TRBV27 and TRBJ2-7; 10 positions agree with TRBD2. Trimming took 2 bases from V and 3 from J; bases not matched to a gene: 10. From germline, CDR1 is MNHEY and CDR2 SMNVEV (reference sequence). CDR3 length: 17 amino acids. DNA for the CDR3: TGTGCCAGCAGTTTACCGGGACTAGCGTCACACTACTACGAGCAGTACTTC. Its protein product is CASSLPGLASHYYEQYF.

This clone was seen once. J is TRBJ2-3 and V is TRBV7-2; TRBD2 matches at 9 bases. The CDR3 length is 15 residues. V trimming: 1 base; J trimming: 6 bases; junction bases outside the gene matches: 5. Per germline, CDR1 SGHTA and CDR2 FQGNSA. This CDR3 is CASSLEGGRVDTQYF. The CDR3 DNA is TGTGCCAGCAGCTTAGAGGGCGGGAGGGTGGATACGCAGTATTTT.

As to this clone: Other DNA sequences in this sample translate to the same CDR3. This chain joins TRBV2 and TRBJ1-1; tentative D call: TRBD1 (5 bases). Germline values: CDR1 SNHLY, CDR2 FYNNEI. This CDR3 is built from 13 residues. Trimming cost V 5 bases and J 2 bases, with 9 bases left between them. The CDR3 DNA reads TGTGCCAGCAGTTTTCAGGGTAACACTGAAGCTTTCTTT. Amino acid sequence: CASSFQGNTEAFF.

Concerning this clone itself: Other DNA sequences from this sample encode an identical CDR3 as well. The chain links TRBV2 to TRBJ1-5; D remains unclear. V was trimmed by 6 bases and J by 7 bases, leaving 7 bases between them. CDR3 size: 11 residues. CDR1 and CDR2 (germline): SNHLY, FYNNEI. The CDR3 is CASSDDQPQHF. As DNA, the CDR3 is TGTGCCAGCAGCGATGACCAGCCCCAGCATTTT.

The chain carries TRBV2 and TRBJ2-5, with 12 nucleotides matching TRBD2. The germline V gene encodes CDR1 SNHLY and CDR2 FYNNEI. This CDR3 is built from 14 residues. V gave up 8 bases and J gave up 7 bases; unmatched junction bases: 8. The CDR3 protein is CASFMLAGGGTQYF. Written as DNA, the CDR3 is TGTGCCAGCTTTATGCTAGCGGGAGGGGGGACCCAGTACTTC.

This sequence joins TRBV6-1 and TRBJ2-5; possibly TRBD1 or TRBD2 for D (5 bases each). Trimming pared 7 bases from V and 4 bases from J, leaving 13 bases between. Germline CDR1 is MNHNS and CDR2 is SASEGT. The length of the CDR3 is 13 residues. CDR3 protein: CASTTWGLETQYF. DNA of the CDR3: TGTGCCAGCACGACCTGGGGGTTAGAGACCCAGTACTTC.

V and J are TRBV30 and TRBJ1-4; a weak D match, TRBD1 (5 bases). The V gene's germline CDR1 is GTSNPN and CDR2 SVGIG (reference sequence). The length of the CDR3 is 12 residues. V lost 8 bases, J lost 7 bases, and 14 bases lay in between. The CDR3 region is CAVAPQGEKLFF. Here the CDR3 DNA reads TGTGCCGTGGCTCCTCAGGGTGAAAAACTGTTTTTT. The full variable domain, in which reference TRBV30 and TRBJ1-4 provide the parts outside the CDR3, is SQTIHQWPATLVQPVGSPLSLECTVEGTSNPNLYWYRQAAGRGLQLLFYSVGIGQISSEVPQNLSASRPQDRQFILSSKKLLLSDSGFYLCAVAPQGEKLFFGSGTQLSVL.

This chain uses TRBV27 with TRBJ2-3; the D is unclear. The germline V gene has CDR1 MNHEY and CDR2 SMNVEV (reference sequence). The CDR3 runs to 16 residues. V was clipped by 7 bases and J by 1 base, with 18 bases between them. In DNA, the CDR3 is TGTGCCAGCACCCGCCCCCGGGTCAGCGGCACAGATACGCAGTATTTT. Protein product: CASTRPRVSGTDTQYF.

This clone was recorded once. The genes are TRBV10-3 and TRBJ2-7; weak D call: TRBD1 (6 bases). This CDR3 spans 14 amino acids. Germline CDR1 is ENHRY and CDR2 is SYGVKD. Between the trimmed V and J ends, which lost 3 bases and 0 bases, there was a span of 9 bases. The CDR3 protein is CAISDTDSSYEQYF. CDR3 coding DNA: TGTGCCATCAGTGATACGGACAGCTCCTACGAGCAGTACTTC.

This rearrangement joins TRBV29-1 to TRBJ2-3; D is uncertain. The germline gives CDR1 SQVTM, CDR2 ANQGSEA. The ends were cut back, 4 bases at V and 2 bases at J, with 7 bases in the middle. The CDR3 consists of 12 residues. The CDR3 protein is CSVVVLTDTQYF. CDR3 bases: TGCAGCGTTGTTGTTCTCACAGATACGCAGTATTTT.